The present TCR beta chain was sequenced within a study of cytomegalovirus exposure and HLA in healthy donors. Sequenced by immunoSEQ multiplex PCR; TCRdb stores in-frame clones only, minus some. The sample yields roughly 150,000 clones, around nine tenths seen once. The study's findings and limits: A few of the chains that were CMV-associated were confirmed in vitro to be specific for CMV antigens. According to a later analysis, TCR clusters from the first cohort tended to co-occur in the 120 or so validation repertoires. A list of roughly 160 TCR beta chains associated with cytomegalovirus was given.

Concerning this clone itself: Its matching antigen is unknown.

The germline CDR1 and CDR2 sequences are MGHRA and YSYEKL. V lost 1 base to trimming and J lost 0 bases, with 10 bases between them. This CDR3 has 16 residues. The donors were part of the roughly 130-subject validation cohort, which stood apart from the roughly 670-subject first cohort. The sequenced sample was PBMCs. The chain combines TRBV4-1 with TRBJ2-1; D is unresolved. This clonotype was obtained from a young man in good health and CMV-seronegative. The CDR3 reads CASSQVISSSYNEQFF. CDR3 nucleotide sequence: TGCGCCAGCAGCCAAGTTATAAGTAGCTCCTACAATGAGCAGTTCTTC.